This passage covers 16 T cell receptor beta chains from one sample sequenced in a study of blood T cell repertoires in COVID-19. Only in-frame clones appear in the TCRdb table, and some are missing; sequencing was by immunoSEQ multiplex PCR. The sample has 100,000 to 150,000 clones, 80% to 90% seen once. The specimen sequenced was peripheral blood. The source of these receptors is a woman between 45 and 60 years old with active or convalescent COVID-19.

This chain links TRBV7-2 with TRBJ1-2; D is possibly TRBD1 (6 bases). Germline V gene lookup returns CDR1 SGHTA and CDR2 FQGNSA. The CDR3 loop spans 19 amino acids. Trimming pared 7 bases from V and 3 bases from J, leaving 30 bases between. This CDR3 reads CASNTYDIRGEDSDYGYTF. The CDR3 bases are TGTGCCAGCAACACCTATGACATCAGGGGTGAGGACTCTGACTATGGCTACACCTTC.

V and J are TRBV7-2 and TRBJ2-1; 7 bases map to TRBD2. This CDR3 spans 15 amino acids. With V trimmed by 5 bases and J by 3 bases, 7 bases remained unmatched. Germline V lookup: CDR1 SGHTA, CDR2 FQGNSA. The DNA for the CDR3 is TGTGCCAGCAGCATAACCGGGAGGCTCTACAATGAGCAGTTCTTC. It codes for CASSITGRLYNEQFF.

On this clone: The sample holds other DNA sequences that translate to the same CDR3. The J gene is TRBJ1-4, the V gene TRBV3-1 (or the pseudogene TRBV3-2); TRBD1 is a possible D gene (5 bases). The germline gives CDR1 LGHDT, CDR2 YNNKEL (reference sequence). This CDR3 contains 15 residues. V was trimmed by 3 bases and J by 7 bases, leaving 15 bases between them. CDR3 nucleotide sequence: TGTGCCAGCAGCCACCTCAGGGAATCCGGTGAAAAACTGTTTTTT. This codes for CASSHLRESGEKLFF.

J is TRBJ2-5 and V is TRBV6-2 or TRBV6-3; 9 bases are shared with TRBD2. V was clipped by 6 bases and J by 2 bases; unmatched bases: 16. This CDR3 comprises 18 residues. Germline V gene lookup returns CDR1 MNHEY and CDR2 SVGEGT. CDR3 sequence: CASSPHSGRGGLQETQYF. CDR3 coding DNA: TGTGCCAGCAGCCCTCATAGCGGGAGAGGCGGGTTGCAAGAGACCCAGTACTTC.

The chain uses TRBV4-3 and TRBJ2-3; 11 nucleotides match TRBD2. Trimming at V came to 2 bases and at J to 4 bases, leaving 2 bases not matched to a gene. The CDR3 length is 15 residues. Germline CDR1 and CDR2: LGHNA and YSLEER. DNA for the CDR3: TGCGCCAGCAGCCAAACTAGCGGGAGCCCAGATACGCAGTATTTT. This translates into CASSQTSGSPDTQYF.

The chain employs TRBV6-5 and TRBJ1-5; 8 nucleotides match TRBD1. The CDR3 contains 14 residues. J lost 7 bases, V lost 5 bases, and 7 bases had no gene match. Germline V CDR1 and CDR2: MNHEY, SVGAGI. CDR3 sequence reads: CASSPTGAGQPQHF. The CDR3 DNA follows: TGTGCCAGCAGTCCGACAGGGGCTGGGCAGCCCCAGCATTTT.

In regard to this clone: Sequence at one end of the junction differs from germline and may be a read error. This chain uses TRBV4-1 with TRBJ2-5, with 8 bases fitting TRBD2. This CDR3 contains 19 residues. Germline loops: CDR1 MGHRA, CDR2 YSYEKL. CDR3 sequence: CARSPQGPRASGFQETQYF. As DNA, the CDR3 is TGCGCCCGCAGCCCCCAGGGTCCGAGGGCTAGCGGGTTTCAAGAGACCCAGTACTTC.

The rearrangement joins TRBV19 to TRBJ2-3; 9 bases are shared with TRBD1. V lost 5 bases and J lost 0; bases outside the gene matches: 6. The CDR3 is made up of 16 amino acids. Per germline, CDR1 LNHDA and CDR2 SQIVND (reference sequence). CDR3 sequence: CASSRGQGISTDTQYF. The CDR3 coding sequence is TGTGCCAGTAGTCGGGGACAGGGTATTAGCACAGATACGCAGTATTTT.

The rearrangement joins TRBV25-1 to TRBJ1-6, with TRBD1 matching over 9 bases. The CDR3 runs 17 residues. Germline assignment: CDR1 MGHDK and CDR2 SYGVNS. V trimming: 1 base; J trimming: 7 bases; junction bases outside the gene matches: 8. CDR3 bases: TGTGCCAGCAGTGAATGGGGGGACAGGGTCGGGAATTCACCCCTCCACTTT. Protein: CASSEWGDRVGNSPLHF.

The chain combines TRBV27 with TRBJ2-1, with a possible D match to TRBD2 (6 bases). CDR1 MNHEY and CDR2 SMNVEV come from the germline V gene (reference sequence). V was shortened by 3 bases and J by 6 bases, with 15 bases between the two germline ends. The CDR3 spans 15 residues. The CDR3 reads CASSFGGAVGNEQFF. The CDR3 nucleotides are TGTGCCAGCAGTTTCGGAGGGGCGGTGGGCAATGAGCAGTTCTTC.

The chain links TRBV30 to TRBJ1-4, with 8 nucleotides matching TRBD1. The ends lost 3 bases at V and 8 bases at J; junction bases unmatched: 14. CDR1 and CDR2 from the germline V gene are GTSNPN and SVGIG (reference sequence). This CDR3 has 16 amino acids. In nucleotides, the CDR3 is TGTGCCTGGAGCGACCGATCGACAGGGGTCCGGGAAAAACTGTTTTTT. This translates into CAWSDRSTGVREKLFF.

CDR3 nucleotide sequence: TGCGCCAGCAGCAACGGACAGCCTAACACTGAAGCTTTCTTT. Translated: CASSNGQPNTEAFF. The chain uses TRBV5-1 and TRBJ1-1, with D maybe TRBD1 (6 bases). This CDR3 has 14 amino acids. Trimming removed 4 bases from V and 2 bases from J, with 12 bases in between. Germline CDR1 and CDR2: SGHRS and YFSETQ.

V and J are TRBV3-1 (or the pseudogene TRBV3-2) and TRBJ1-5; weak D call: TRBD1 (5 bases). This CDR3 is 14 amino acids long. Germline assignment: CDR1 LGHDT and CDR2 YNNKEL (reference sequence). Trimming took off 0 bases at V and 7 bases at J, with 10 bases between the two ends. CDR3 DNA sequence: TGTGCCAGCAGCCAAGACAGGGTCCCCCAGCCCCAGCATTTT. This sequence encodes CASSQDRVPQPQHF.

This chain uses TRBV19 with TRBJ1-5; D gene uncertain. Trimming stripped 3 bases from V and 0 bases from J, with 9 bases between. Germline CDR1 reads LNHDA; CDR2 reads SQIVND (reference sequence). The length of the CDR3 is 15 residues. The CDR3: CASSMRGHSNQPQHF. The CDR3 coding sequence is TGTGCCAGTAGTATGCGTGGGCATAGCAATCAGCCCCAGCATTTT.

The V gene is TRBV30, the J gene TRBJ2-1; no clear D. CDR3 length: 14 residues. CDR1 and CDR2 from the germline V gene are GTSNPN and SVGIG (reference sequence). Trimming removed 0 bases from V and 8 bases from J, with 14 bases in between. The CDR3 spells CAWSVTSLGDEQFF. The CDR3 region has the DNA TGTGCCTGGAGTGTCACCTCATTGGGCGATGAGCAGTTCTTC.

V usage is TRBV15 and J usage is TRBJ2-3; 10 bases line up with TRBD1. This CDR3 has 15 amino acids. The J segment lost 6 bases and the V segment lost 3 bases, leaving 6 bases of the junction unmatched. Germline V gene data show CDR1 as LNHNV and CDR2 as YYDKDF (reference sequence). CDR3 residues: CATSSWTGGLDTQYF. CDR3 nucleotide sequence: TGTGCCACCAGCAGTTGGACAGGGGGGTTGGATACGCAGTATTTT.